This passage covers 25 T cell receptor beta chains from one sample sequenced in a study of blood T cells in healthy people across ages. The use of a sample-barcoded 5' primer and a J-beta primer mix characterized a second PCR of roughly 7 to 12 cycles. TCRdb processed the 5' RACE reads anew with MiXCR; each CDR3 protein has one entry. This sample yields approximately 680,000 distinct CDR3 sequences, of which approximately 30% are seen a single time; 15% belongs to the top ten. The sequencing input was blood. The receptor source for this set is a woman aged 80 or over in good health.

This clonotype was counted a few times. Just one base apart from a much larger clone, this may be a read error. The J gene is TRBJ1-6, the V gene TRBV7-2; 7 positions match TRBD1. Per germline, CDR1 SGHTA and CDR2 FQGNSA. The length of the CDR3 is 14 residues. This chain's CDR3 is CASSSGTANSPRHF. The CDR3 nucleotides are TGTGCCAGCAGCTCCGGGACAGCCAATTCACCCCGCCACTTT. Drawing the rest from reference TRBV7-2 and TRBJ1-6, the complete variable domain is GAGVSQSPSNKVTEKGKDVELRCDPISGHTALYWYRQSLGQGLEFLIYFQGNSAPDKSGLPSDRFSAERTGGSVSTLTIQRTQQEDSAVYLCASSSGTANSPRHFGNGTRLTVT.

This clonotype has a handful of counts. The CDR3 here is CASSQDHGGQRGYTF. CDR3 nucleotides: TGTGCCAGCAGCCAAGACCACGGGGGGCAGAGAGGCTACACCTTC. The rearrangement links TRBV3-1 to TRBJ1-2; D might be TRBD1 (6 bases). From germline, CDR1 is LGHDT and CDR2 YNNKEL (reference sequence). CDR3 length: 15 residues. V was clipped by 0 bases and J by 8 bases, with 16 bases between them.

This clonotype was seen more than once but under ten times. The chain carries TRBV12-3 or TRBV12-4 and TRBJ1-3; a weak D match, TRBD1 (5 bases). The CDR3 consists of 13 residues. The ends were cut back, 5 bases at V and 4 bases at J, with 9 bases in the middle. CDR3 nucleotides: TGTGCCAGCAGTCAGGGAGCCGGAAACACCATATATTTT. Amino acid sequence: CASSQGAGNTIYF.

The chain's CDR3 is CASSHRGGQPQHF. The DNA of the CDR3 is TGTGCCAGCAGCCACAGGGGGGGCCAGCCCCAGCATTTT. This chain connects TRBV6-5 to TRBJ1-5; the match to TRBD1 covers 8 bases. V gave up 6 bases and J gave up 7 bases; unmatched junction bases: 5. CDR1 is MNHEY, CDR2 SVGAGI, per germline. CDR3 length equals 13 residues.

The genes are TRBV14 and TRBJ2-2; D is perhaps TRBD2 (5 bases). Trimming stripped 4 bases from V and 7 bases from J, with 13 bases between. Germline assignment: CDR1 SGHDN and CDR2 FVKESK. CDR3 length: 14 residues. Here the CDR3 DNA reads TGTGCCAGCAGCCCCGTGGAGGTAGACGGGGAGCTGTTTTTT. It translates to CASSPVEVDGELFF.

This clonotype was counted ten times or more. The V call is TRBV9, the J call TRBJ1-1; D perhaps matches TRBD1 (5 bases). The germline gives CDR1 SGDLS, CDR2 YYNGEE. Trimming stripped 5 bases from V and 4 bases from J, with 12 bases between. There are 13 residues in the CDR3. CDR3 sequence (DNA): TGTGCCAGCAGTCCCAGGGAGGGCACTGAAGCTTTCTTT. This translates into CASSPREGTEAFF.

This clonotype has a count of ten or more. The V call is TRBV4-3, the J call TRBJ1-1; D is undetermined. Germline CDR1 LGHNA, CDR2 YSLEER. The CDR3 is 15 residues long. The V gene lost 1 base and the J gene lost 1 base, with 10 bases spanning the gap. Here the CDR3 reads CASSQAQRGNTEAFF. The DNA for the CDR3 is TGCGCCAGCAGCCAAGCTCAGCGGGGGAACACTGAAGCTTTCTTT.

The chain links TRBV5-1 to TRBJ2-2; a weak D match, TRBD1 (5 bases). Trimming took off 3 bases at V and 0 bases at J, with 12 bases between the two ends. In germline, CDR1 is SGHRS, CDR2 YFSETQ. The CDR3 runs to 16 residues. CDR3 nucleotides: TGCGCCAGCAGCTGGCAGGGTACAGCGAACACCGGGGAGCTGTTTTTT. Its translation is CASSWQGTANTGELFF.

The rearrangement links TRBV20-1 to TRBJ1-1; no clear D. Looked up from germline, CDR1 is DFQATT and CDR2 is SNEGSKA (reference sequence). CDR3 length: 12 amino acids. V gave up 1 base and J gave up 11 bases, with 14 bases separating them. Here the CDR3 DNA reads TGCAGTGCTAGAGGGGTGGACCGGAGGGCTTTCTTT. It specifies CSARGVDRRAFF.

The rearrangement uses TRBV5-1 and TRBJ2-1; 12 bases fit TRBD1. Germline V lookup: CDR1 SGHRS, CDR2 YFSETQ. This CDR3 is 19 amino acids long. J was trimmed by 0 bases and V by 2 bases; bases with no gene match: 9. The CDR3 loop reads CASSLGTGGSLSSYNEQFF. The DNA for the CDR3 is TGCGCCAGCAGCTTAGGGACAGGGGGCTCCTTGAGCTCCTACAATGAGCAGTTCTTC. The full variable domain, with the rest looked up from reference TRBV5-1 and TRBJ2-1, is KAGVTQTPRYLIKTRGQQVTLSCSPISGHRSVSWYQQTPGQGLQFLFEYFSETQRNKGNFPGRFSGRQFSNSRSEMNVSTLELGDSALYLCASSLGTGGSLSSYNEQFFGPGTRLTVL.

This clonotype showed up many times. This sequence joins TRBV6-5 and TRBJ1-1; D unclear. V dropped 9 bases and J dropped 3 bases, with 8 bases sitting between them. The germline V gene has CDR1 MNHEY and CDR2 SVGAGI. This CDR3 spans 11 amino acids. The CDR3 region is CASKRYTEAFF. The DNA for the CDR3 is TGTGCCAGTAAAAGGTACACTGAAGCTTTCTTT.

Many counts were recorded for this clonotype. The J gene is TRBJ2-7, the V gene TRBV2; possible D gene TRBD1, 6 bases. This CDR3 region has 15 residues. V was shortened by 6 bases and J by 4 bases, with 19 bases between the two germline ends. Germline V gives CDR1 SNHLY, CDR2 FYNNEI. The chain's CDR3 is CASSLSGTPRYEQYF. CDR3 bases: TGTGCCAGCAGCCTTTCCGGGACACCGAGATACGAGCAGTACTTC.

This clonotype occurred a few times. This sequence may be a read error, since a much larger clone differs from it by one base. This rearrangement joins TRBV5-1 to TRBJ2-1, with 14 bases identical to TRBD2. The V and J ends lost 3 bases and 8 bases, in that order; junction bases with no gene match: 1. The germline gives CDR1 SGHRS, CDR2 YFSETQ. CDR3 length: 14 amino acids. CDR3: CASSWTSGGYEQFF. DNA of the CDR3: TGCGCCAGCAGCTGGACTAGCGGGGGGTATGAGCAGTTCTTC.

With respect to this clonotype: The junction departs from the called germline gene at one end, perhaps through a read error. The chain has TRBV20-1 and TRBJ2-1, with D possibly TRBD1 on 7 matching bases. The CDR3 has 17 amino acids. Germline assignment: CDR1 DFQATT and CDR2 SNEGSKA (reference sequence). This chain's CDR3 is CSTRVLGEQGTGNEQFF. The CDR3 DNA is TGCAGTACTAGAGTTTTGGGGGAACAGGGGACTGGCAATGAGCAGTTCTTC.

With respect to this clonotype: Since a much larger clone is just one base distant, this may be a read error. The rearrangement uses TRBV20-1 and TRBJ2-3; the D is unclear. CDR1 and CDR2 (germline): DFQATT, SNEGSKA (reference sequence). This CDR3 is 11 amino acids long. V lost 7 bases, J lost 7 bases, and 12 bases lay in between. This chain's CDR3 is CSGQVENTQYF. The CDR3 nucleotides are TGCAGTGGGCAAGTAGAAAATACGCAGTATTTT.

CDR3 protein: CASSQAPAGGDTQYF. The CDR3 bases are TGTGCCAGCAGCCAAGCCCCAGCGGGAGGCGATACGCAGTATTTT. The rearrangement uses TRBV3-1 and TRBJ2-3; 9 positions agree with TRBD2. Trimming cost V 1 base and J 6 bases; bases outside gene matches: 5. CDR3 length: 15 residues. The germline CDR1 and CDR2 sequences are LGHDT and YNNKEL (reference sequence).

This clonotype was seen only a few times. A read error is possible here, since a much larger clone lies one base away. The rearrangement links TRBV20-1 to TRBJ2-1; D may correspond to TRBD1 or TRBD2 (6 bases each). The CDR3 runs 14 residues. Germline V gives CDR1 DFQATT, CDR2 SNEGSKA (reference sequence). Trimming took off 3 bases at V and 5 bases at J, with 14 bases between the two ends. CDR3 coding DNA: TGCAGTGCTAGCCTTTCGGGGGCCCACAATGAGCAGTTCTTC. It is translated as CSASLSGAHNEQFF.

This clonotype was observed at least ten times. This sequence joins TRBV18 and TRBJ2-7, with D possibly being TRBD1 or TRBD2 (5 bases each). In germline, CDR1 is KGHSH, CDR2 LQKENI. The CDR3 contains 14 residues. Trimming left V 2 bases short and J 2 bases short, with 10 bases between. The CDR3 sequence is CASSPEGSTYEQYF. As DNA, the CDR3 is TGTGCCAGCTCACCAGAGGGGAGCACCTACGAGCAGTACTTC.

In its sample, this clonotype was seen many times. The rearrangement uses TRBV20-1 and TRBJ2-5, with 11 positions matching TRBD2. The J segment lost 5 bases and the V segment lost 6 bases, leaving 14 bases of the junction unmatched. CDR1 is DFQATT and CDR2 is SNEGSKA in the germline V gene (reference sequence). This CDR3 comprises 16 residues. CDR3 bases: TGCAGTGCCGGGACTAGCGGTGCCCTACGGGAGGAGACCCAGTACTTC. Its translation is CSAGTSGALREETQYF.

The chain carries TRBV5-1 and TRBJ2-3; 8 positions match TRBD2. Germline CDR1 SGHRS, CDR2 YFSETQ. J was trimmed by 3 bases and V by 2 bases; bases with no gene match: 2. This CDR3 has 14 amino acids. CDR3 sequence (DNA): TGCGCCAGCAGCTTACTAGCGGCGACAGATACGCAGTATTTT. It codes for CASSLLAATDTQYF. Full variable domain (outside the CDR3, taken from reference TRBV5-1 and TRBJ2-3): KAGVTQTPRYLIKTRGQQVTLSCSPISGHRSVSWYQQTPGQGLQFLFEYFSETQRNKGNFPGRFSGRQFSNSRSEMNVSTLELGDSALYLCASSLLAATDTQYFGPGTRLTVL.

Ten or more counts support this clonotype. The genes are TRBV7-9 and TRBJ2-4, with D unclear. CDR1 SEHNR and CDR2 FQNEAQ come from the germline V gene (reference sequence). V was trimmed by 3 bases and J by 3 bases, leaving 9 bases between them. This CDR3 comprises 14 residues. CDR3 amino acids: CASSFPRYKNIQYF. The CDR3 DNA is TGTGCCAGCAGCTTCCCCAGATACAAAAACATTCAGTACTTC.

This chain links TRBV20-1 with TRBJ2-3; the D is unclear. This CDR3 has 14 residues. V was shortened by 1 base and J by 1 base, with 9 bases between the two germline ends. The V gene's germline CDR1 is DFQATT and CDR2 SNEGSKA (reference sequence). The CDR3 here is CSARGPKGTDTQYF. Written as DNA, the CDR3 is TGCAGTGCTAGAGGCCCCAAGGGCACAGATACGCAGTATTTT.

This clonotype was counted at least ten times. The genes are TRBV4-3 and TRBJ2-3; no reliable D call. In germline, CDR1 is LGHNA, CDR2 YSLEER. The CDR3 extends over 14 amino acids. V dropped 1 base and J dropped 6 bases, with 11 bases sitting between them. CDR3 bases: TGCGCCAGCAGCCAAGTGGGTGGATCCGATACGCAGTATTTT. This encodes CASSQVGGSDTQYF.

Many counts were recorded for this clonotype. The rearrangement joins TRBV4-2 to TRBJ2-5; D might be TRBD1 (6 bases). The germline CDR1 and CDR2 sequences are LGHNA and YNFKEQ. V was clipped by 2 bases and J by 5 bases, with 18 bases between them. CDR3 length: 16 amino acids. The chain's CDR3 is CASSQLQGSGWETQYF. CDR3 bases: TGTGCCAGCAGCCAACTACAGGGTAGTGGATGGGAGACCCAGTACTTC.

This clonotype turned up a few times. The rearrangement uses TRBV7-2 and TRBJ1-5, with 9 bases lining up with TRBD1. This CDR3 is built from 16 residues. V shed 5 bases, J shed 2 bases, and the junction held 7 bases outside the gene matches. Germline CDR1 SGHTA, CDR2 FQGNSA. The CDR3 reads CASSPQGALGNQPQHF. CDR3 coding DNA: TGTGCCAGCAGCCCACAGGGGGCGCTTGGCAATCAGCCCCAGCATTTT.